This T cell receptor (beta chain) was sequenced in a study of post-analysis software for immune sequencing data. Overall study context: Clinical courses comprised relapsing-remitting, secondary progressive and progressive-relapsing multiple sclerosis. Study results and caveats: Under the F measure, samples that were prepared in one batch clustered strongly together. Compared against controls, patients with multiple sclerosis displayed significantly lower normalized Chao1 diversity.

In its sample, this clonotype was seen a few times. The antigen is undetermined. Tagging with unique molecular identifiers was a feature of the TCR beta cDNA libraries. The source material, about 0.9 to 10 million T cells, gave rise to approximately 520,000 cDNA molecules. TCRdb processed the PCR reads anew with MiXCR; each CDR3 protein has one entry. The table has about 760,000 distinct CDR3 sequences, 25% to 30% seen once; the top ten hold 0.55% to 0.65%. Source material: blood. This TCR was sampled from a girl aged 10 to 17 with multiple sclerosis.

Here the CDR3 reads CASSQGVGVRTDTQYF. In nucleotides, the CDR3 is TGCGCCAGCAGCCAAGGGGTTGGGGTTCGCACAGATACGCAGTATTTT. The chain links TRBV4-1 to TRBJ2-3; D is uncertain. CDR1 MGHRA and CDR2 YSYEKL come from the germline V gene. Trimming took 1 base from V and 1 from J, leaving 12 bases between them. The CDR3 length is 16 residues.